This TCR beta chain was captured by sequencing in a study of control samples from healthy donors and cancer patients (dated by TCRdb to the early 2020s). With respect to this clone: No antigen is known for it. Base qualities are not provided; no much larger clone lies one nucleotide away.

For CDR1 and CDR2, the germline V gene lists SNHLY and FYNNEI. The germline ends are 8 bases apart after V is trimmed by 9 bases and J by 1 base. Including the terminal cysteine and phenylalanine, the CDR3 comprises 12 residues. The CDR3 DNA has 36 bases and is translated from base 1. Libraries came from the immunoSEQ multiplex PCR assay. In TCRdb, the immuneACCESS table is reduced to in-frame sequences with V and J assigned. These tables do not hold every clone; where another copy was compared, an unresolved V gene accounts for under half, and the others remain unexplained. The sample table shows around 150,000 clones, and about 94% are seen once. The ten largest make up 14% of the sample.

The sample was PBMCs. The chain uses TRBV2 and TRBJ2-3; the D gene cannot be named for sure. This TCR was recovered from a man aged 60 to 69 with colorectal cancer. CDR3 sequence: CASRTGTDTQYF. The nucleotide sequence reads as follows: TGTGCCAGTCGGACGGGCACAGATACGCAGTATTTT.